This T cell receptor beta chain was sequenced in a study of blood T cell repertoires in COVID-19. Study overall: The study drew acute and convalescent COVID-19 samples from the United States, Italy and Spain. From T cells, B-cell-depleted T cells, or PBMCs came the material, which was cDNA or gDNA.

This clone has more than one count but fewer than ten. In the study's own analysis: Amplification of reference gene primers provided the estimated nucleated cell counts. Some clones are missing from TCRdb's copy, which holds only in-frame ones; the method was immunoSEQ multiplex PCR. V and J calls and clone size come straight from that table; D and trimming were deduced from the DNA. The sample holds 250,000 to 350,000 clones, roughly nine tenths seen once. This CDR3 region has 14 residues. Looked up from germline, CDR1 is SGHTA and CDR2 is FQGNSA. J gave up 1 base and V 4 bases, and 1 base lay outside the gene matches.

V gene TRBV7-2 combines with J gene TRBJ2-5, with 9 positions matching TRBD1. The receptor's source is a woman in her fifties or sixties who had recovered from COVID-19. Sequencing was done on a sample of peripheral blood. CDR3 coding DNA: TGTGCCAGCAGCTCGACAGGGGGCCAAGAGACCCAGTACTTC. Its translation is CASSSTGGQETQYF.